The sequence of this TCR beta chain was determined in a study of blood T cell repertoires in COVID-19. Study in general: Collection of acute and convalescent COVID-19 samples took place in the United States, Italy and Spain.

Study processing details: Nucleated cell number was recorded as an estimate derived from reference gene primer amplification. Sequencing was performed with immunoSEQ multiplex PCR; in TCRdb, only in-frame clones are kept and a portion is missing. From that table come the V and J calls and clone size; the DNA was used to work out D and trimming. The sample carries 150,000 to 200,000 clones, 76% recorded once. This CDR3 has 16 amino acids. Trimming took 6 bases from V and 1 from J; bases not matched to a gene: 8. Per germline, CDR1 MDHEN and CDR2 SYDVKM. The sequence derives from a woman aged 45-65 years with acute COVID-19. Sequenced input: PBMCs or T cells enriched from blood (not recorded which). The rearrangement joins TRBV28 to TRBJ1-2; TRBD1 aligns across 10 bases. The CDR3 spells CASSSGTGAINYGYTF. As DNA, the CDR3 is TGTGCCAGCAGCTCCGGGACAGGGGCTATTAACTATGGCTACACCTTC.